In its sample, the clone carrying this T cell receptor (beta chain) was seen once. The J segment lost 2 bases and the V segment lost 1 base, leaving 4 bases of the junction unmatched. The germline CDR1 and CDR2 sequences are SGHTA and FQGNSA. CDR3 length: 15 residues. Authors' methods: Cell counts per sample came from amplifying reference gene primers. Profiling relied on immunoSEQ multiplex PCR, and the TCRdb table lists in-frame clones only, not all of them. V and J calls and clone size are those listed in that table; D and trimming were worked out from the DNA. In the table there are 180,000 or so clones, about three quarters of which are singletons. This sample is part of a study of blood T cell repertoires in COVID-19. Study as a whole: COVID-19 samples collected from the United States, Italy and Spain covered acute and convalescent phases. PBMCs, B-cell-depleted T cells, or T cells provided the cDNA or gDNA that made up the material.

Material for sequencing was peripheral blood. This chain connects TRBV7-2 to TRBJ1-2; 7 bases match TRBD1. The TCR was taken from a woman over 75 with COVID-19, enrolled during active disease. The CDR3, as DNA: TGTGCCAGCAGCTTAGGGGGACAGATGAACTATGGCTACACCTTC. Translation gives CASSLGGQMNYGYTF.